This T cell receptor (beta chain) was identified in a study of human T cells and chemical hapten exposure. Documented time point: pre-sensitization, week 0. Noted treatment: therapeutic diphenylcyclopropenone sensitization with weekly scalp DPC. TCRdb redid the calling of the RACE reads with MiXCR, one entry per CDR3 protein. The profile shows roughly 90,000 distinct CDR3 sequences, roughly a tenth of them singletons. Germline CDR1 and CDR2: SEHNR and FQNEAQ (reference sequence). The V end lost 0 bases, the J end lost 5 bases, and 7 bases lay between the germline ends. The CDR3 contains 13 residues. This clonotype turned up a few times.

The chain joins TRBV7-9 to TRBJ1-1; the D is unclear. The source was whole blood, collected in connection with sensitization to the hapten diphenylcyclopropenone (DPC). This receptor was obtained from a woman aged 40 to 50 with alopecia areata. Some clones in this sample may be carry-over from other donors' samples. This chain's CDR3 is CASSLALVTEAFF. CDR3 nucleotides: TGTGCCAGCAGCTTAGCACTTGTAACTGAAGCTTTCTTT.